What follows are 15 T cell receptor beta chains derived from one specimen sequenced in a study of T cells after yellow fever vaccination. TCRdb re-derived calls from the 5' RACE reads in MiXCR, one entry per CDR3 protein. The table has about 550,000 distinct CDR3 sequences, about 19% seen once; the top ten hold about 13%. This material consisted of PBMCs, taken 15 days after the yellow fever booster vaccination. These receptors originate from a man aged 25-45 years who received the YFV17D yellow fever vaccine.

This clonotype was seen more than once but under ten times. This sequence joins TRBV20-1 and TRBJ2-3; 10 nucleotides line up with TRBD2. The length of the CDR3 is 13 residues. J gave up 4 bases and V 2 bases, and 0 bases lay outside the gene matches. Germline lookup yields CDR1 DFQATT and CDR2 SNEGSKA (reference sequence). As DNA, the CDR3 is TGCAGTGCTAGAAGCGGGGGGGCAGATACGCAGTATTTT. It codes for CSARSGGADTQYF.

This clonotype was detected only once. The chain joins TRBV2 to TRBJ2-1; maybe TRBD2 (6 bases). Trimming removed 2 bases at V and 7 bases at J, with 15 bases between. The CDR3 is 15 amino acids. Germline lookup yields CDR1 SNHLY and CDR2 FYNNEI. In nucleotides, the CDR3 is TGTGCCAGCAGTGAACTGTCGGGAGCTGAAAATGAGCAGTTCTTC. Translated: CASSELSGAENEQFF.

This clonotype was counted at least ten times. The rearrangement joins TRBV5-5 to TRBJ2-1, with D perhaps TRBD2 (5 bases). V lost 0 bases and J 7 bases, leaving 17 bases between the germline ends. Germline values: CDR1 SGHKS, CDR2 YYEKEE (reference sequence). The CDR3 runs to 16 residues. The CDR3 protein is CASSLADSLIANEQFF. The CDR3, as DNA: TGTGCCAGCAGCTTGGCCGATAGCCTTATAGCGAATGAGCAGTTCTTC.

This clonotype has just a few counts. The CDR3 sequence is CSARVGTSALETQYF. The CDR3 DNA is TGCAGTGCTAGAGTGGGGACTAGCGCCTTGGAGACCCAGTACTTC. The chain joins TRBV20-1 to TRBJ2-5, with 10 positions matching TRBD2. J was trimmed by 5 bases and V by 1 base; bases with no gene match: 7. The CDR3 spans 15 residues. Germline CDR1 reads DFQATT; CDR2 reads SNEGSKA (reference sequence).

The chain has TRBV27 and TRBJ2-1, with D maybe TRBD1 (5 bases). CDR3 length: 11 residues. Germline V gene lookup returns CDR1 MNHEY and CDR2 SMNVEV (reference sequence). CDR3 DNA: TGTACCCGACAGCGATACAATGAGCAGTTCTTC. As protein: CTRQRYNEQFF.

This chain connects TRBV12-3 or TRBV12-4 to TRBJ2-7; possibly TRBD2 for D (6 bases). With 5 bases removed from V and 0 bases from J, the gap between germline ends came to 17 bases. This CDR3 has 16 amino acids. The CDR3 nucleotides read TGTGCCAGCAGTATGGGGCGGGAAGTAGCCTCCTACGAGCAGTACTTC. This gives the protein CASSMGREVASYEQYF.

The chain has TRBV18 and TRBJ1-1; TRBD1 matches 7 bases. The CDR3 totals 17 residues. The V and J ends lost 3 bases and 7 bases, in that order; junction bases with no gene match: 17. The germline V gene encodes CDR1 KGHSH and CDR2 LQKENI. The CDR3 spells CASSPSGTALPRNEAFF. CDR3 DNA: TGTGCCAGCTCACCTTCCGGGACAGCTCTCCCCAGGAATGAAGCTTTCTTT.

This clonotype was observed a few times. The chain uses TRBV4-3 and TRBJ2-7; 11 bases fit TRBD2. This CDR3 spans 17 amino acids. Germline CDR1 LGHNA, CDR2 YSLEER. Losses at the gene ends were 0 bases for V and 5 bases for J; bases not matched to a gene: 9. The CDR3: CASSQDRRLAGINEQYF. The CDR3 region has the DNA TGCGCCAGCAGCCAAGATCGTAGACTAGCGGGAATAAACGAGCAGTACTTC.

This chain joins TRBV4-2 and TRBJ2-1; D perhaps matches TRBD2 (5 bases). V was pared by 6 bases and J by 3 bases, with 12 bases between. The CDR3 extends over 14 amino acids. Germline CDR1 LGHNA, CDR2 YNFKEQ. CDR3 amino acids: CASREYSGYNEQFF. The CDR3 DNA reads TGTGCCAGCAGGGAGTACAGCGGCTACAATGAGCAGTTCTTC.

This clonotype was counted between two and nine times. The chain employs TRBV6-1 and TRBJ2-2; 9 nucleotides line up with TRBD1. The germline gives CDR1 MNHNS, CDR2 SASEGT. The CDR3 sequence is 14 residues long. V was clipped by 6 bases and J by 7 bases; unmatched bases: 6. The CDR3 loop reads CASRAGTGNGELFF. Written as DNA, the CDR3 is TGTGCCAGCAGAGCCGGGACAGGGAACGGGGAGCTGTTTTTT.

The sample holds a few counts of this clonotype. The chain is built from TRBV10-3 and TRBJ2-3; 7 positions match TRBD2. The germline V gene has CDR1 ENHRY and CDR2 SYGVKD. V lost 8 bases to trimming and J lost 0 bases; unmatched junction nucleotides: 8. The CDR3 contains 15 residues. The CDR3 region is CAIAFSGGSTDTQYF. CDR3 in DNA: TGTGCCATCGCATTCTCGGGAGGTAGCACAGATACGCAGTATTTT.

The V gene is TRBV20-1, the J gene TRBJ1-5; no clear D gene. Between the trimmed V and J ends, which lost 1 base and 9 bases, there was a span of 10 bases. Germline V gives CDR1 DFQATT, CDR2 SNEGSKA (reference sequence). The CDR3 totals 12 residues. This CDR3 is CSARGEAAPQHF. CDR3 in DNA: TGCAGTGCTAGAGGCGAGGCGGCGCCCCAGCATTTT.

This clonotype has just a few counts. The genes are TRBV20-1 and TRBJ2-5, with D possibly being TRBD1 (6 bases). The CDR3 is 15 amino acids. The V and J ends lost 6 bases and 9 bases respectively, with 26 bases between them. Germline V gene sequence: CDR1 DFQATT, CDR2 SNEGSKA (reference sequence). The CDR3 coding sequence is TGCAGTGCCACCTACAGCGACAGGTTTTTACGGGCCCAGTACTTC. Its protein is CSATYSDRFLRAQYF.

V and J are TRBV6-2 or TRBV6-3 and TRBJ2-2; TRBD2 aligns across 8 bases. CDR3 length: 15 residues. Germline trimming cut 10 bases from V and 4 bases from J; bases unmatched to any gene: 11. Germline V CDR1 and CDR2: MNHEY, SVGEGT. CDR3 nucleotides: TGTGCCACCACCTCCGCTCGGGGGGGCACCGGGGAGCTGTTTTTT. It translates to CATTSARGGTGELFF.

V is TRBV30 and J is TRBJ2-7; the match to TRBD2 covers 7 bases. This CDR3 is built from 14 residues. V shed 2 bases and J 2 bases; nucleotides not matched to a gene: 6. Germline V gives CDR1 GTSNPN, CDR2 SVGIG (reference sequence). The CDR3 DNA sequence: TGTGCCTGGAGTTACGGGAGGCCCCCCTACGAGCAGTACTTC. This translates into CAWSYGRPPYEQYF.